Here is one T cell receptor beta chain with its context. Only in-frame clones appear in the TCRdb table, and some are missing; sequencing was by immunoSEQ multiplex PCR. The repertoire includes 150,000 to 200,000 clones, 88% of them detected once, and approximately 24% sits in the top ten. The source of the sample is a study of blood T cell repertoires in COVID-19. The overall study: The analysed material was cDNA or gDNA that came from T cells, B-cell-depleted T cells, or PBMCs.

Germline V gene lookup returns CDR1 LGHNA and CDR2 YNFKEQ. V shed 0 bases and J 8 bases; nucleotides not matched to a gene: 5. The CDR3 totals 14 residues. Sequenced sample: peripheral blood. The V and J genes are TRBV4-2 and TRBJ1-2, with 8 bases matching TRBD1. This clonotype was obtained from a man between 60 and 75 years old with acute or convalescent COVID-19. The CDR3 loop reads CASSQDRTGLGYTF. As DNA, the CDR3 is TGTGCCAGCAGCCAAGATCGGACAGGGCTCGGCTACACCTTC.